Shown below are 4 T cell receptor beta chains from a single sample sequenced in a study of T cell clones after liver transplantation (dated by TCRdb to about 2019). The time point label of this sample denotes: pre-transplant. The method was the immunoSEQ multiplex PCR assay. TCRdb obtained this table from immuneACCESS and retained in-frame rearrangements with V and J assigned. These tables miss some clones; where compared with another copy, unresolved V genes account for less than half of the shortfall, and the remainder is unexplained. For this sample there are 7,500 or so clones; under 80% appear just once. About a quarter of the sample lies in the top ten. The specimen comprised CD8+ T cells from blood, sampled before liver transplant. The receptors here all came from a human donor who received a liver transplant.

This clone showed up just a few times. The V call is TRBV27, the J call TRBJ2-2; 8 bases are a match to TRBD1. The CDR3 has 19 amino acids. The V segment lost 5 bases and the J segment 0 bases; nucleotides outside the gene matches: 14. Looked up from germline, CDR1 is MNHEY and CDR2 is SMNVEV (reference sequence). The CDR3 is CASSLRQPGQVANTGELFF. CDR3 DNA: TGTGCCAGCAGTCTCCGCCAGCCGGGACAGGTTGCGAACACCGGGGAGCTGTTTTTT.

This rearrangement joins TRBV30 to TRBJ2-5; D is perhaps TRBD1 or TRBD2 (6 bases each). The germline gives CDR1 GTSNPN, CDR2 SVGIG (reference sequence). The V gene lost 1 base and the J gene lost 5 bases, with 17 bases spanning the gap. CDR3 length equals 15 residues. CDR3 region: CAWSGAWGARETQYF. CDR3 sequence (DNA): TGTGCCTGGAGTGGGGCCTGGGGGGCTAGGGAGACCCAGTACTTC.

This rearrangement joins TRBV6-5 to TRBJ2-7; the D gene is possibly TRBD2 (5 bases). The CDR3 runs 14 residues. The V and J ends lost 5 bases and 4 bases respectively, with 15 bases between them. Germline lookup yields CDR1 MNHEY and CDR2 SVGAGI. The CDR3 protein is CASSKREGGYEQYV. Here the CDR3 DNA reads TGTGCCAGCAGTAAACGGGAAGGCGGATACGAGCAGTACGTC.

V gene TRBV27 combines with J gene TRBJ2-3, with 10 bases lining up with TRBD1. Germline values: CDR1 MNHEY, CDR2 SMNVEV (reference sequence). The CDR3 contains 16 residues. V lost 1 base to trimming and J lost 3 bases; unmatched junction nucleotides: 4. CDR3 bases: TGTGCCAGCAGTTTATATGGGACAGGGGTGACAGATACGCAGTATTTT. It yields the protein CASSLYGTGVTDTQYF.